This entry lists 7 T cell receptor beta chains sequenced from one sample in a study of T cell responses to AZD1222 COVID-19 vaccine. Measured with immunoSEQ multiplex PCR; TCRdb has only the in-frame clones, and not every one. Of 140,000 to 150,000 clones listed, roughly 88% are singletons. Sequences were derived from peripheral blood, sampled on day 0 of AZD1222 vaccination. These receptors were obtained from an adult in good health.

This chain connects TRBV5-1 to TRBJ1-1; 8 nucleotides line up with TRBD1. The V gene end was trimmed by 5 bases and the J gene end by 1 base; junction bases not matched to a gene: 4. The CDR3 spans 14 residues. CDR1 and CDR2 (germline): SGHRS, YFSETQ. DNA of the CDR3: TGCGCCAGCAGTGGGCAGGGGGCGAACACTGAAGCTTTCTTT. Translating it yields CASSGQGANTEAFF.

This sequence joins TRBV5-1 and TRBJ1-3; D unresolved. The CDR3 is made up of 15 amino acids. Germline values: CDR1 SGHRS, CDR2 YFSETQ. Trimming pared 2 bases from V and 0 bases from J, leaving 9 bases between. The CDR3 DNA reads TGCGCCAGCAGCTTTTTAGGGCTCTCTGGAAACACCATATATTTT. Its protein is CASSFLGLSGNTIYF.

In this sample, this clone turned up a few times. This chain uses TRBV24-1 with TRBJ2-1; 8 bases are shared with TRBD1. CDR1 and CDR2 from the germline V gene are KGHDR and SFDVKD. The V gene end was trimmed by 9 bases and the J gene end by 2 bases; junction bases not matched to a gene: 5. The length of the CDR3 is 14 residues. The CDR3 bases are TGTGCCACCGGGCCAGGGGGCCCCTACAATGAGCAGTTCTTC. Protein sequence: CATGPGGPYNEQFF.

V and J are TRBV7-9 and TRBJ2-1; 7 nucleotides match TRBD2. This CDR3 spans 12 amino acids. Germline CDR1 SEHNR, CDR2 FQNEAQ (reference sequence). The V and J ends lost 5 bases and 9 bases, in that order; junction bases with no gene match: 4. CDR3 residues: CASSQAGSEQFF. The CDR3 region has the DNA TGTGCCAGCAGCCAAGCGGGGAGTGAGCAGTTCTTC.

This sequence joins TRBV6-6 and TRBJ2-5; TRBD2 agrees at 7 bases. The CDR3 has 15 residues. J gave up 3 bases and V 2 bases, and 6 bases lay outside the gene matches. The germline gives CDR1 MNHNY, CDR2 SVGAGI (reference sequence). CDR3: CASSYPPSGEETQYF. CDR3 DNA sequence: TGTGCCAGCAGTTACCCCCCCAGCGGGGAAGAGACCCAGTACTTC.

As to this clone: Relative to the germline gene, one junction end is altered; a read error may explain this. The CDR3: CASSHLGQSNSPFHF. In DNA, the CDR3 is TGTGCCAGCAGCCACCTGGGACAGAGCAATTCACCCTTCCACTTT. The genes are TRBV4-2 and TRBJ1-6; 7 positions match TRBD1. Germline V gene data show CDR1 as LGHNA and CDR2 as YNFKEQ. The CDR3 sequence is 15 residues long.

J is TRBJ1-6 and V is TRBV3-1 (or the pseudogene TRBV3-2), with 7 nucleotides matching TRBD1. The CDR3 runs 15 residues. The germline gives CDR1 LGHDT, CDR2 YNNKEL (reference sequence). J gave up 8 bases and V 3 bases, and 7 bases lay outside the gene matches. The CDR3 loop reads CASSQIGTDYSPLHF. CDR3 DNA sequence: TGTGCCAGCAGCCAGATTGGGACAGACTATTCACCCCTCCACTTT.